The entry below gives a single TCR beta chain sequence along with its context. V lost 7 bases to trimming and J lost 1 base, with 14 bases between them. Germline V gene sequence: CDR1 SGDLS, CDR2 YYNGEE. The CDR3 contains 14 residues. The sample belongs to a study of blood T cell repertoires in COVID-19. Turning to the study itself: Donors in the United States, Italy and Spain gave samples during acute or convalescent COVID-19. PBMCs, B-cell-depleted T cells, or T cells provided the cDNA or gDNA that made up the material.

As originally analysed: For nucleated cells, counts were estimated from reference gene primer amplification. Assay used: immunoSEQ multiplex PCR; TCRdb lists only in-frame clones, some missing. The V and J calls and the clone size are those of that table, but D and trimming were determined from the DNA. The top ten clones hold about 3% of a sample with 150,000 or so clones, roughly 70% of them seen once. This receptor was identified in a woman of 80 years or more with acute or convalescent COVID-19. The sample consisted of peripheral blood. The gene calls are TRBV9 and TRBJ1-1, with D possibly TRBD1 on 6 matching bases. For the CDR3, the DNA is TGTGCCAGCGCCCTAGAACAGGGGAACACTGAAGCTTTCTTT. Protein product: CASALEQGNTEAFF.